This T cell receptor (beta chain) emerged from a study of human T cells and chemical hapten exposure. This clonotype came up a few times. Time point specified: patch test 1, 2 weeks after DPC sensitization. Specified treatment: therapeutic diphenylcyclopropenone sensitization with weekly scalp DPC. RNA extraction used unfractionated whole blood as the source of total RNA. In TCRdb, the RACE reads were re-called with MiXCR into one record per CDR3 protein. Seen here are more than 35,000 distinct CDR3 sequences, 5.5% to 7.5% observed once, and the top ten hold roughly 9.2%. Trimming took 0 bases from V and 10 from J, leaving 12 bases between them. The germline CDR1 and CDR2 sequences are LNHNV and YYDKDF (reference sequence). This CDR3 contains 13 residues.

This sample comprised whole blood, obtained in connection with sensitization to the hapten diphenylcyclopropenone (DPC). This TCR derives from a woman between 25 and 40 years old with alopecia areata. Some clones in this sample may be carry-over from other donors' samples. The rearrangement links TRBV15 to TRBJ1-1, with TRBD1 as a possible D gene (5 bases). The CDR3 bases are TGTGCCACCAGCAGAGATATGCAGGGCGTAGCTTTCTTT. It translates to CATSRDMQGVAFF.